This is a list of T cell receptor beta chains from one sample in a study of shared clonotypes between healthy human individuals. Repertoires were generated with immunoSEQ multiplex PCR, while TCRdb's copy carries only in-frame clones and drops some. The sample lists about a million clones, 65% to 80% seen once, with approximately 1.5% in the top ten. What was sequenced was memory CD4+ T cells sorted from blood. The origin of the receptors is a man between 18 and 29 years old in good health. The conserved cysteine and the conserved F or W are not part of the CDR3 here. Clone size, where shown, is once, few, many, or a class for clones that have expanded.

j_call: TRBJ2-5
clone_size: NA
v_call: TRBV7-2
cdr3_aa: ASSLHHQETQY

j_call: TRBJ2-7
clone_size: NA
v_call: TRBV10-2
cdr3_aa: ASGGGQGGDEQY

j_call: TRBJ2-7
clone_size: NA
v_call: TRBV11-3
cdr3_aa: ASSLDGGSSMSYEQY

j_call: TRBJ2-5
clone_size: NA
v_call: TRBV10-1
cdr3_aa: ASMGKVLFETQY

j_call: TRBJ2-1
clone_size: few
v_call: TRBV15
cdr3_aa: ATSSSGQGSHNEQF

j_call: TRBJ2-5
clone_size: NA
v_call: TRBV7-9
cdr3_aa: ASRAGRGGWETQY

j_call: TRBJ1-1
clone_size: few
v_call: TRBV29-1
cdr3_aa: SVEGLTEAF

j_call: TRBJ2-3
clone_size: NA
v_call: TRBV18
cdr3_aa: ASSLLPLAGDGTDTQY

j_call: TRBJ2-7
clone_size: NA
v_call: TRBV29-1
cdr3_aa: SAWGGSYEQY

j_call: TRBJ2-5
clone_size: few
v_call: TRBV7-6
cdr3_aa: ASSFYRGETQY

j_call: TRBJ1-1
clone_size: few
v_call: TRBV14
cdr3_aa: ASSQQTVTEAF

j_call: TRBJ1-4
clone_size: few
v_call: TRBV2
cdr3_aa: ASSPEATNEKLF

j_call: TRBJ1-2
clone_size: once
v_call: TRBV19
cdr3_aa: ASSIIGASNYGYT

j_call: TRBJ2-7
clone_size: NA
v_call: TRBV7-9
cdr3_aa: ASSLAGGNEQY

j_call: TRBJ2-7
clone_size: once
v_call: TRBV10-2
cdr3_aa: ASSEGTDYEQY

j_call: TRBJ2-7
clone_size: NA
v_call: TRBV12-5
cdr3_aa: ASGLLLGQGASYEQY

j_call: TRBJ2-6
clone_size: NA
v_call: TRBV7-4
cdr3_aa: ASSVYDSSQSRANVLT

j_call: TRBJ1-6
clone_size: few
v_call: TRBV9
cdr3_aa: ASSVSPQEGGSPLH

j_call: TRBJ1-5
clone_size: NA
v_call: TRBV7-8
cdr3_aa: ASSRGTPSNQPQH

j_call: TRBJ1-4
clone_size: NA
v_call: TRBV28
cdr3_aa: ASSNGFGREKLF

j_call: TRBJ2-3
clone_size: NA
v_call: TRBV6-6
cdr3_aa: ASTHRRATDTQY

j_call: TRBJ1-5
clone_size: NA
v_call: TRBV19
cdr3_aa: ASSTGQTYQPQH

j_call: TRBJ2-1
clone_size: NA
v_call: TRBV5-1
cdr3_aa: ASSLEGGGSYNEQF

j_call: TRBJ1-5
clone_size: NA
v_call: TRBV5-1
cdr3_aa: ASSQAGTENQPQH

j_call: TRBJ1-6
clone_size: few
v_call: TRBV30
cdr3_aa: AWSVQDRQD

j_call: TRBJ1-5
clone_size: NA
v_call: TRBV7-8
cdr3_aa: ASSSGQPNQPQH

j_call: TRBJ1-3
clone_size: once
v_call: TRBV30
cdr3_aa: AWSVSSLSGNTIY

j_call: TRBJ1-5
clone_size: NA
v_call: TRBV7-8
cdr3_aa: ASTQGVQGPQPQH

j_call: TRBJ2-7
clone_size: NA
v_call: TRBV2
cdr3_aa: ASRPALPDYEQY

j_call: TRBJ1-1
clone_size: few
v_call: TRBV15
cdr3_aa: ATSWGRGNTEAF

j_call: TRBJ1-1
clone_size: NA
v_call: TRBV28
cdr3_aa: ASSKTRDRTLMNTEAF

j_call: TRBJ1-4
clone_size: NA
v_call: TRBV18
cdr3_aa: ASSPGRSNEKLF

j_call: TRBJ2-7
clone_size: NA
v_call: TRBV28
cdr3_aa: ASSRITSGSWGFEQY

j_call: TRBJ2-3
clone_size: once
v_call: TRBV6-4
cdr3_aa: ASSDNGQGADTQY

j_call: TRBJ2-7
clone_size: NA
v_call: TRBV2
cdr3_aa: ASSMDVYEQY

j_call: TRBJ2-1
clone_size: NA
v_call: TRBV7-2
cdr3_aa: ASSPNRGGTHEQF